Listed below are T cell receptor beta chains from one sample, sequenced in a study of OX40 agonist ivuxolimab in advanced cancers. Sequenced by immunoSEQ multiplex PCR; TCRdb stores in-frame clones only, minus some. This sample carries about 10,000 clones, just over 75% of them seen once, and the ten largest clones take about 16%. The sequencing used CD4+ or CD8+ T cells sorted from blood, collected in a trial of the OX40 agonist ivuxolimab. The receptors were gathered from an adult with an advanced solid tumor such as melanoma, head and neck, liver or kidney cancer. Each CDR3 is given with its conserved first and last residue. D genes are given only for firm matches. Where a row states a size, it is once, few, many or the class of an expanded clone; other rows omit it.

v_gene: TRBV19
d_gene: NA
abundance: NA
j_gene: TRBJ2-1
CDR3nt: TGTGCCAGTAGTATTTCGACATCTACCTCGGGGTCCTACAATGAGCAGTTCTTC
CDR3aa: CASSISTSTSGSYNEQFF

v_gene: TRBV6-6
d_gene: NA
abundance: NA
j_gene: TRBJ2-3
CDR3nt: TGTGCCAGCAGTTACTCGAGGACAGCCACAGATACGCAGTATTTT
CDR3aa: CASSYSRTATDTQYF

v_gene: TRBV18
d_gene: NA
abundance: NA
j_gene: TRBJ1-4
CDR3nt: TGTGCCAGCTCGTGGGACTCCTCTACGGAAAAACTGTTTTTT
CDR3aa: CASSWDSSTEKLFF

v_gene: TRBV7-9
d_gene: NA
abundance: NA
j_gene: TRBJ2-2
CDR3nt: TGTGCCAGCAGCTTACAGGGCGACACCGGGGAGCTGTTTTTT
CDR3aa: CASSLQGDTGELFF

v_gene: TRBV5-6
d_gene: NA
abundance: NA
j_gene: TRBJ2-7
CDR3nt: TGTGCCAGCAGCTTGGGTTACGAGCAGTACTTC
CDR3aa: CASSLGYEQYF

v_gene: TRBV5-1
d_gene: NA
abundance: NA
j_gene: TRBJ2-1
CDR3nt: TGCGCCAGCAGCCCAGGGGAGGAGCAGTTCTTC
CDR3aa: CASSPGEEQFF

v_gene: TRBV7-9
d_gene: NA
abundance: NA
j_gene: TRBJ1-1
CDR3nt: TGTGCCAGCAGCCCAAAGGACAGCCATGCAGCTTTCTTT
CDR3aa: CASSPKDSHAAFF

v_gene: TRBV30
d_gene: TRBD2
abundance: NA
j_gene: TRBJ2-2
CDR3nt: TGTGCCTGGAGTGGAGCGGGGGATGCCGGGGAGCTGTTTTTT
CDR3aa: CAWSGAGDAGELFF

v_gene: TRBV5-1
d_gene: NA
abundance: NA
j_gene: TRBJ2-7
CDR3nt: TGCGCCAGCAGCTTGGGTGGCGGGGCAGACTTAATCTACGAGCAGTACTTC
CDR3aa: CASSLGGGADLIYEQYF

v_gene: TRBV2
d_gene: NA
abundance: NA
j_gene: TRBJ1-1
CDR3nt: TGTGCCAGCACCCGACAGATGAACACTGAAGCTTTCTTT
CDR3aa: CASTRQMNTEAFF

v_gene: TRBV6-1
d_gene: TRBD1
abundance: NA
j_gene: TRBJ2-3
CDR3nt: TGTGCCAGCAGGGCCGGGACAGGGTTAGATACGCAGTATTTT
CDR3aa: CASRAGTGLDTQYF

v_gene: TRBV2
d_gene: NA
abundance: NA
j_gene: TRBJ1-4
CDR3nt: TGTGCCAGCACCGAGATCCAAGCAACTAATGAAAAACTGTTTTTT
CDR3aa: CASTEIQATNEKLFF

v_gene: TRBV5-1
d_gene: TRBD1
abundance: NA
j_gene: TRBJ2-2
CDR3nt: TGCGCCAGCAGCGGAGACAGGGGGCTCACCGGGGAGCTGTTTTTT
CDR3aa: CASSGDRGLTGELFF

v_gene: TRBV9
d_gene: NA
abundance: NA
j_gene: TRBJ1-2
CDR3nt: TGTGCCAGCAGCGTAGGAAACGGTAACTATGGCTACACCTTC
CDR3aa: CASSVGNGNYGYTF

v_gene: TRBV30
d_gene: NA
abundance: NA
j_gene: TRBJ2-1
CDR3nt: TGTGCCTGTAAAAAGGCAAACTACAATGAGCAGTTCTTC
CDR3aa: CACKKANYNEQFF

v_gene: TRBV15
d_gene: NA
abundance: NA
j_gene: TRBJ2-7
CDR3nt: TGTGCCACCAGCAGAGATCTACAGGGAAGACTCTACGAGCAGTACTTC
CDR3aa: CATSRDLQGRLYEQYF

v_gene: TRBV11-3
d_gene: NA
abundance: NA
j_gene: TRBJ2-1
CDR3nt: TGTGCCAGCAGCTTAGTTGGTCAGGGATACAATGAGCAGTTCTTC
CDR3aa: CASSLVGQGYNEQFF

v_gene: TRBV9
d_gene: TRBD1
abundance: NA
j_gene: TRBJ1-2
CDR3nt: TGTGCCAGTAGCTCCGGACAGGGAGGTTTGAATCAGGGCTACACCTTC
CDR3aa: CASSSGQGGLNQGYTF

v_gene: TRBV27
d_gene: NA
abundance: NA
j_gene: TRBJ1-5
CDR3nt: TGTGCCAGCAGTTGGGGGGGAGGGAATCAGCCCCAGCATTTT
CDR3aa: CASSWGGGNQPQHF

v_gene: TRBV2
d_gene: NA
abundance: NA
j_gene: TRBJ2-1
CDR3nt: TGTGCCAGCAGTGAAGTGGCTAGCTATAACAATGAGCAGTTCTTC
CDR3aa: CASSEVASYNNEQFF

v_gene: TRBV29-1
d_gene: NA
abundance: NA
j_gene: TRBJ1-1
CDR3nt: TGCAGCGCCTTCGTTCCCGGACAGTCAATGAACACTGAAGCTTTCTTT
CDR3aa: CSAFVPGQSMNTEAFF

v_gene: TRBV21-1
d_gene: NA
abundance: NA
j_gene: TRBJ1-4
CDR3nt: TGTGCCAGCAGATCAGCGGTAGACAAGGTGCATAATGAAAAACTGTTTTTT
CDR3aa: CASRSAVDKVHNEKLFF

v_gene: TRBV6-5
d_gene: NA
abundance: NA
j_gene: TRBJ1-2
CDR3nt: TGTGCCAGCAGTTACTCAGACGATTGGGGCTACACCTTC
CDR3aa: CASSYSDDWGYTF

v_gene: TRBV10-1
d_gene: TRBD1
abundance: NA
j_gene: TRBJ2-5
CDR3nt: TGCGCCAGCAGTGAGAAGGGACAGGGCCGGGAGACCCAGTACTTC
CDR3aa: CASSEKGQGRETQYF

v_gene: TRBV30
d_gene: NA
abundance: NA
j_gene: TRBJ2-7
CDR3nt: TGTGCCTGGAGTGTATCAGGGGCCTACGAGCAGTACTTC
CDR3aa: CAWSVSGAYEQYF

v_gene: TRBV7-6
d_gene: TRBD1
abundance: large
j_gene: TRBJ2-1
CDR3nt: TGTGCCAGCAGCTTAGGGACAGGGCCCTACAATGAGCAGTTCTTC
CDR3aa: CASSLGTGPYNEQFF

v_gene: TRBV7-3
d_gene: NA
abundance: few
j_gene: TRBJ1-1
CDR3nt: TGTGCCAGCAGCACAGGGCCGAACACTGAAGCTTTCTTT
CDR3aa: CASSTGPNTEAFF

v_gene: TRBV12-5
d_gene: NA
abundance: NA
j_gene: TRBJ1-1
CDR3nt: TGTGCTAGTGCGCCAGGGAACACTGAAGCTTTCTTT
CDR3aa: CASAPGNTEAFF

v_gene: TRBV27
d_gene: NA
abundance: NA
j_gene: TRBJ2-7
CDR3nt: TGTGCCAGCAGTTCGACCCCGTGGGGGGACGAGCAGTACTTC
CDR3aa: CASSSTPWGDEQYF

v_gene: TRBV5-4
d_gene: NA
abundance: NA
j_gene: TRBJ1-1
CDR3nt: TGTGCCAGCAGCTTGGATGGGTCAAGGTGGGCTTTCTTT
CDR3aa: CASSLDGSRWAFF

v_gene: TRBV5-1
d_gene: TRBD1
abundance: NA
j_gene: TRBJ1-2
CDR3nt: TGCGCCAGCAGCTTGGGGGGACAGGGCTATGGCTACACCTTC
CDR3aa: CASSLGGQGYGYTF

v_gene: TRBV9
d_gene: TRBD2
abundance: NA
j_gene: TRBJ2-3
CDR3nt: TGTGCCAGCAGCGCAGGACTAGCAGGAGATACGCAGTATTTT
CDR3aa: CASSAGLAGDTQYF

v_gene: TRBV5-8
d_gene: NA
abundance: NA
j_gene: TRBJ2-1
CDR3nt: TGTGCCAGCAGCTGGGACTCCGCAATAGAGCAGTTCTTC
CDR3aa: CASSWDSAIEQFF

v_gene: TRBV19
d_gene: NA
abundance: NA
j_gene: TRBJ2-1
CDR3nt: TGTGCCAGTAGTATATGGACCTGGGGGCGGAATGAGCAGTTCTTC
CDR3aa: CASSIWTWGRNEQFF

v_gene: TRBV7-3
d_gene: TRBD2
abundance: NA
j_gene: TRBJ2-5
CDR3nt: TGTGCCAGCAGCCCAGGGACTAGCGCGTACCAAGAGACCCAGTACTTC
CDR3aa: CASSPGTSAYQETQYF

v_gene: TRBV4-2
d_gene: TRBD2
abundance: NA
j_gene: TRBJ2-1
CDR3nt: TGTGCCAGCAGCCGCGAGGAGAGCGGGGGGGCCTACGAGCAGTTCTTC
CDR3aa: CASSREESGGAYEQFF

v_gene: TRBV7-9
d_gene: NA
abundance: medium-sized
j_gene: TRBJ2-1
CDR3nt: TGTGCCAGCAGCCCAGAGGGTAGCTTCGATGAGCAGTTCTTC
CDR3aa: CASSPEGSFDEQFF

v_gene: TRBV7-6
d_gene: TRBD2
abundance: NA
j_gene: TRBJ2-5
CDR3nt: TGTGCCAGCAGCCCCCTAGCGGGAGGTTCTGGAGAGACCCAGTACTTC
CDR3aa: CASSPLAGGSGETQYF

v_gene: TRBV19
d_gene: NA
abundance: NA
j_gene: TRBJ1-4
CDR3nt: TGTGCCAGTAGTATCCAGGGAAATGCCGAAAAACTGTTTTTT
CDR3aa: CASSIQGNAEKLFF

v_gene: TRBV11-2
d_gene: NA
abundance: NA
j_gene: TRBJ2-3
CDR3nt: TGTGCCAGCAGCCCGACTATCCTAGCGCAGTATTTT
CDR3aa: CASSPTILAQYF

v_gene: TRBV2
d_gene: NA
abundance: medium-sized
j_gene: TRBJ1-2
CDR3nt: TGTGCCAGCAGTGCCTCAGGGTATGGCTACACCTTC
CDR3aa: CASSASGYGYTF

v_gene: TRBV9
d_gene: NA
abundance: NA
j_gene: TRBJ2-3
CDR3nt: TGTGCCAGCAAGGGGGTCCCAGATACGCAGTATTTT
CDR3aa: CASKGVPDTQYF

v_gene: TRBV2
d_gene: NA
abundance: NA
j_gene: TRBJ1-1
CDR3nt: TGTGCCATAGACAGGCCCATGAACACTGAAGCTTTCTTT
CDR3aa: CAIDRPMNTEAFF

v_gene: TRBV5-1
d_gene: NA
abundance: few
j_gene: TRBJ2-7
CDR3nt: TGCGCCAGCAGCCCCTACAGGGCCTACGAGCAGTACTTC
CDR3aa: CASSPYRAYEQYF

v_gene: TRBV10-3
d_gene: TRBD1
abundance: NA
j_gene: TRBJ1-6
CDR3nt: TGTGCCATCAGTGAGTCGACAGGGGAGGCTTATAATTCACCCCTCCACTTT
CDR3aa: CAISESTGEAYNSPLHF

v_gene: TRBV6-6
d_gene: NA
abundance: NA
j_gene: TRBJ2-7
CDR3nt: TGTGCCAGCAGTTACACGTTTTACTACGAGCAGTACTTC
CDR3aa: CASSYTFYYEQYF

v_gene: TRBV30
d_gene: NA
abundance: NA
j_gene: TRBJ1-1
CDR3nt: TGTGCCTGGAGTGTACGAAAGGCGGGAAACACTGAAGCTTTCTTT
CDR3aa: CAWSVRKAGNTEAFF